Each of the 29 T cell receptor beta chains below was sequenced from the same sample in a study of blood T cell repertoires in COVID-19 (dated by TCRdb to about 2020). Libraries were built with the immunoSEQ multiplex PCR assay. Not all clones reach the TCRdb copy of this immuneACCESS table, which keeps in-frame sequences only. Checked studies attribute under half of the gap to unresolved V genes and leave the rest unexplained. The sample data list roughly 190,000 clones, and roughly 87% of these were observed just once. The top ten constitute about 8% of the sample. Material for sequencing was peripheral blood. Receptor source: a woman aged 60-70 years with COVID-19, enrolled during active disease.

The chain links TRBV27 to TRBJ1-1; 7 bases match TRBD1. Germline V CDR1 and CDR2: MNHEY, SMNVEV (reference sequence). With V trimmed by 6 bases and J by 6 bases, 10 bases remained unmatched. The CDR3 covers 14 residues. CDR3 sequence reads: CASRNQQGRAEAFF. CDR3 nucleotides: TGTGCCAGCAGGAATCAACAGGGGCGCGCTGAAGCTTTCTTT.

The chain has TRBV6-4 and TRBJ1-5; 9 bases align to TRBD1. This CDR3 spans 16 amino acids. The germline V gene encodes CDR1 MRHNA and CDR2 SNTAGT. V dropped 6 bases and J dropped 6; count of bases not matched to a gene: 12. The CDR3 DNA follows: TGTGCCAGCAGGGTTGGGAGGACAGGGGCGACTCAGCCCCAGCATTTT. Translation: CASRVGRTGATQPQHF.

V usage is TRBV19 and J usage is TRBJ2-5; tentatively, D is TRBD1 (7 bases). V gave up 6 bases and J gave up 4 bases, with 9 bases separating them. Germline-derived CDR1 and CDR2 are LNHDA and SQIVND (reference sequence). This CDR3 has 12 amino acids. The CDR3 here is CASSQGGETQYF. Here the CDR3 DNA reads TGTGCCAGTAGCCAGGGGGGAGAGACCCAGTACTTC.

This clone appeared a few times. As DNA, the CDR3 is TGTGCCAGCAGCTTAAGCGGGAGGGCCCATTTTGTTACAGATACGCAGTATTTT. Protein: CASSLSGRAHFVTDTQYF. V is TRBV7-2 and J is TRBJ2-3; 10 bases align to TRBD2. Germline V gene lookup returns CDR1 SGHTA and CDR2 FQGNSA. Trimming took 2 bases from V and 3 from J; bases not matched to a gene: 11. The CDR3 sequence is 18 residues long.

The chain recombines TRBV10-1 with TRBJ2-7; 7 bases line up with TRBD1. CDR1 is WNHNN, CDR2 SYGVQD, per germline (reference sequence). The CDR3 is 22 amino acids. Unmatched junction bases numbered 30, after V lost 6 bases and J lost 1 base. The chain's CDR3 is CASRPGQVVLGRTLIFSYEQYF. The CDR3 DNA sequence: TGCGCCAGCAGGCCAGGACAGGTTGTTTTAGGTCGCACATTGATCTTTTCCTACGAGCAGTACTTC.

This clone was detected once. The chain couples TRBV19 to TRBJ1-5; tentatively, D is TRBD1 (5 bases). V was pared by 3 bases and J by 7 bases, with 22 bases between. The CDR3 totals 17 residues. Germline CDR1 is LNHDA and CDR2 is SQIVND (reference sequence). The CDR3 region is CASSMGFIRTTGQPQHF. In DNA form, the CDR3 reads TGTGCCAGTAGTATGGGTTTTATACGGACAACAGGACAGCCCCAGCATTTT.

The chain links TRBV6-5 to TRBJ1-5, with D unclear. V was pared by 6 bases and J by 2 bases, with 8 bases between. The length of the CDR3 is 13 residues. CDR1 is MNHEY and CDR2 is SVGAGI in the germline V gene. CDR3 nucleotides: TGTGCCAGCAGACTCAACCGCAATCAGCCCCAGCATTTT. Protein product: CASRLNRNQPQHF.

The rearrangement uses TRBV11-3 and TRBJ2-7; TRBD2 matches at 8 bases. Unmatched junction bases numbered 4, after V lost 0 bases and J lost 3 bases. From germline, CDR1 is SGHNT and CDR2 YENEEA. This CDR3 has 15 residues. The CDR3 region has the DNA TGTGCCAGCAGCTTAGAAGCGGGGGACGTCTACGAGCAGTACTTC. Protein: CASSLEAGDVYEQYF.

In regard to this clone: The sample holds other DNA sequences that translate to the same CDR3. The J gene is TRBJ2-7, the V gene TRBV9, with 7 bases that match TRBD2. In germline, CDR1 is SGDLS, CDR2 YYNGEE. J gave up 0 bases and V 0 bases, and 0 bases lay outside the gene matches. This CDR3 comprises 14 residues. The CDR3 DNA follows: TGTGCCAGCAGCGTAGGCGGGAGCTCCTACGAGCAGTACTTC. Translation: CASSVGGSSYEQYF.

This chain uses TRBV6-1 with TRBJ1-2; 11 bases align to TRBD1. The trim removed 3 bases at V and 0 bases at J, leaving 0 bases unmatched. Germline CDR1 MNHNS, CDR2 SASEGT. This CDR3 spans 15 amino acids. CDR3 DNA: TGTGCCAGCAGTGAGGGACAGGGGGCTAACTATGGCTACACCTTC. Protein product: CASSEGQGANYGYTF.

The chain joins TRBV27 to TRBJ1-2, with D unresolved. Germline V gene lookup returns CDR1 MNHEY and CDR2 SMNVEV (reference sequence). The CDR3 length is 14 residues. Trimming left V 8 bases short and J 4 bases short, with 17 bases between. CDR3 in amino acids: CASGPSGYSYGYTF. The DNA for the CDR3 is TGTGCCAGCGGCCCCTCGGGGTATAGCTATGGCTACACCTTC.

V is TRBV6-2 or TRBV6-3 and J is TRBJ2-7; D is perhaps TRBD2 (6 bases). This CDR3 spans 16 amino acids. V lost 3 bases and J 0 bases, leaving 15 bases between the germline ends. The germline V gene has CDR1 MNHEY and CDR2 SVGEGT. Here the CDR3 reads CASSYITGGSSYEQYF. The DNA of the CDR3 is TGTGCCAGCAGTTATATAACCGGAGGGAGCTCCTACGAGCAGTACTTC.

V is TRBV10-3 and J is TRBJ2-6; 8 bases line up with TRBD1. V was pared by 6 bases and J by 2 bases, with 3 bases of the junction left unmatched. This CDR3 has 15 residues. The germline CDR1 and CDR2 sequences are ENHRY and SYGVKD. The CDR3 DNA follows: TGTGCCATCAGGCAGGGGGCGCCTGGGGCCAACGTCCTGACTTTC. Translated: CAIRQGAPGANVLTF.

The chain combines TRBV9 with TRBJ1-2, with 10 bases that match TRBD1. The CDR3 is made up of 15 amino acids. The germline V gene has CDR1 SGDLS and CDR2 YYNGEE. With V trimmed by 3 bases and J by 5 bases, 7 bases remained unmatched. The DNA of the CDR3 is TGTGCCAGCAGCGCAGGGATGGGACAGGGGTATGGCTACACCTTC. Translating it yields CASSAGMGQGYGYTF.

The chain carries TRBV19 and TRBJ2-2, with TRBD1 matching 10 bases. CDR1 is LNHDA, CDR2 SQIVND, per germline (reference sequence). CDR3 length equals 15 residues. Trimming at V came to 7 bases and at J to 4 bases, leaving 6 bases not matched to a gene. The CDR3 here is CASNAGTGVTGELFF. The CDR3 bases are TGTGCCAGTAACGCCGGGACAGGGGTCACCGGGGAGCTGTTTTTT.

The chain uses TRBV5-1 and TRBJ2-6, with 8 bases identical to TRBD1. The V and J ends lost 2 bases and 4 bases, in that order; junction bases with no gene match: 5. The CDR3 spans 16 residues. Germline V gene sequence: CDR1 SGHRS, CDR2 YFSETQ. Here the CDR3 reads CASSFTGGPGANVLTF. As DNA, the CDR3 is TGCGCCAGCAGCTTTACAGGGGGACCGGGGGCCAACGTCCTGACTTTC.

The CDR3 spells CASRHEGTGGNTIYF. The CDR3 DNA is TGTGCCAGTCGGCACGAAGGGACAGGTGGAAACACCATATATTTT. The rearrangement joins TRBV19 to TRBJ1-3, with 8 bases matching TRBD1. Germline CDR1 and CDR2: LNHDA and SQIVND (reference sequence). Losses at the gene ends were 8 bases for V and 3 bases for J; bases not matched to a gene: 9. This CDR3 comprises 15 residues.

The V and J genes are TRBV14 and TRBJ2-2; 8 bases agree with TRBD1. CDR3 length: 16 amino acids. The V segment lost 5 bases and the J segment 4 bases; nucleotides outside the gene matches: 9. From germline, CDR1 is SGHDN and CDR2 FVKESK. The CDR3 is CASSKVPGGPTGELFF. As DNA, the CDR3 is TGTGCCAGCAGCAAGGTGCCAGGGGGCCCCACCGGGGAGCTGTTTTTT.

This sequence joins TRBV27 and TRBJ2-3; tentatively, D is TRBD2 (6 bases). Trimming took off 3 bases at V and 0 bases at J, with 10 bases between the two ends. This CDR3 is 15 amino acids long. Germline V gives CDR1 MNHEY, CDR2 SMNVEV (reference sequence). The CDR3 spells CASSFERVSTDTQYF. CDR3 DNA: TGTGCCAGCAGTTTCGAGCGGGTGAGCACAGATACGCAGTATTTT.

The chain carries TRBV10-3 and TRBJ1-6; 7 bases map to TRBD1. V dropped 8 bases and J dropped 8; count of bases not matched to a gene: 9. This CDR3 has 14 residues. CDR1 and CDR2 from the germline V gene are ENHRY and SYGVKD. The CDR3 is CAISSGGGDSPLHF. CDR3 coding DNA: TGTGCCATCTCCAGCGGAGGGGGCGATTCACCCCTCCACTTT.

J is TRBJ2-7 and V is TRBV6-2 or TRBV6-3; D unresolved. The ends were cut back, 0 bases at V and 6 bases at J, with 9 bases in the middle. The germline gives CDR1 MNHEY, CDR2 SVGEGT. The CDR3 is made up of 13 amino acids. For the CDR3, the DNA is TGTGCCAGCAGTTACTCGCATTCGCGCGAGCAGTACTTC. Translation: CASSYSHSREQYF.

Comments on this clone: This CDR3 is also generated by other DNA sequences in the sample. The J gene is TRBJ2-5, the V gene TRBV7-9, with 7 bases that match TRBD1. The germline V gene has CDR1 SEHNR and CDR2 FQNEAQ (reference sequence). With 6 bases clipped from V and 4 bases from J, the junction kept 8 bases outside the gene matches. The CDR3 totals 14 residues. The CDR3 DNA reads TGTGCCAGCAGTCCAAGGGGGCTTAGAGAGACCCAGTACTTC. Encoded protein: CASSPRGLRETQYF.

This chain joins TRBV13 and TRBJ2-7; D is unclear. V was cut by 1 base and J by 0 bases, with 7 bases left in between. This CDR3 comprises 14 residues. The germline gives CDR1 PRHDT, CDR2 FYEKMQ (reference sequence). The CDR3 nucleotides read TGTGCCAGCAGCTTAGTTCGGGTCTCCTACGAGCAGTACTTC. Its protein is CASSLVRVSYEQYF.

The gene calls are TRBV5-5 and TRBJ2-5, with 10 bases matching TRBD2. CDR1 is SGHKS and CDR2 is YYEKEE in the germline V gene (reference sequence). Trimming at V came to 0 bases and at J to 4 bases, leaving 6 bases not matched to a gene. CDR3 size: 16 residues. DNA of the CDR3: TGTGCCAGCAGCTTGGTGGTAGCGGGGGGAGGAGAGACCCAGTACTTC. It specifies CASSLVVAGGGETQYF.

This sequence joins TRBV3-1 (or the pseudogene TRBV3-2) and TRBJ1-3; tentative D call: TRBD1 (6 bases). The CDR3 is made up of 14 amino acids. V shed 4 bases and J shed 2 bases, with 9 bases lying between them. Germline V lookup: CDR1 LGHDT, CDR2 YNNKEL (reference sequence). As DNA, the CDR3 is TGTGCCAGCAGCCTCCCAGGGGCTGGAAACACCATATATTTT. It specifies CASSLPGAGNTIYF.

The chain uses TRBV7-3 and TRBJ2-1; no clear D. V was trimmed by 5 bases and J by 0 bases, leaving 11 bases between them. This CDR3 has 15 amino acids. The germline V gene has CDR1 SGHTA and CDR2 FQGTGA. This chain's CDR3 is CASSVDGRSYNEQFF. For the CDR3, the DNA is TGTGCCAGCAGCGTCGATGGGCGCTCCTACAATGAGCAGTTCTTC.

The CDR3 region is CAISEAGSLWTEAFF. The CDR3 DNA is TGTGCCATCAGTGAGGCGGGCAGTTTGTGGACTGAAGCTTTCTTT. This chain uses TRBV10-3 with TRBJ1-1, with D unresolved. The CDR3 is 15 amino acids. From germline, CDR1 is ENHRY and CDR2 SYGVKD. V lost 2 bases and J lost 5, with 15 bases in between.

The chain joins TRBV3-1 (or the pseudogene TRBV3-2) to TRBJ1-6; D not certain. The CDR3 spans 12 residues. The germline V gene encodes CDR1 LGHDT and CDR2 YNNKEL (reference sequence). The germline V and J ends were trimmed by 4 bases and 9 bases, with 7 bases remaining between them. Here the CDR3 reads CASSLTGSPLHF. The CDR3 DNA reads as TGTGCCAGCAGCCTCACGGGTTCACCCCTCCACTTT.

This chain uses TRBV11-2 with TRBJ2-7, with 7 nucleotides matching TRBD1. Germline CDR1 reads SGHAT; CDR2 reads FQNNGV. The CDR3 covers 16 residues. Trimming removed 5 bases from V and 0 bases from J; junction bases left unmatched: 10. The CDR3: CASSLAETGISYEQYF. CDR3 nucleotides: TGTGCCAGCAGCCTTGCGGAGACAGGGATCTCCTACGAGCAGTACTTC.